This TCR beta chain is drawn from a study of T cells expressing NK-cell markers. On the study more broadly: Most of the eight sequenced donors tested HCMV-seropositive; one tested seronegative.

After re-calling the 5' RACE reads, TCRdb lists one entry per CDR3 protein, DNA absent. The sample yields 200,000 to 300,000 distinct CDR3 sequences, of which the top ten take up about 0.4%. The CDR3 runs to 16 residues. The sample consisted of blood T cells: a sorted CD56 or NKG2C T cell subset, CD4+ or CD8+ T cells, or bulk PBMC T cells (not recorded which). This TCR was recovered from a man between 18 and 29 years old in good health. The chain recombines TRBV12-3 or TRBV12-4 with TRBJ2-4; with no DNA, the TCRdb D assignment of TRBD1 cannot be verified. CDR3 region: CASSREGAGVVNIQYF.